This T cell receptor beta chain appears in the sequencing data of a study of shared clonotypes between healthy human individuals. As for the study in general: Per-donor plates numbered three CD4 naive, three CD4 memory, two CD8 naive and one CD8 memory.

Healthy and HIV-negative, the adult donors had no recent acute infections or vaccinations. Partitioning of CD4+ cells yielded a CD45RA+ naive subset and a CD45RA-negative memory subset. A word on this clone: No antigen is known for it.

Study-wide results and caveats: All-four-donor shared clonotypes had higher generation probabilities than non-shared clonotypes did.

Profiling relied on immunoSEQ multiplex PCR, and the TCRdb table lists in-frame clones only, not all of them. The sample contains millions of clones, 85% to 95% of which appear only once. Germline CDR1 is ENHRY and CDR2 is SYGVKD. This CDR3 has 16 residues. Trimming took off 6 bases at V and 0 bases at J, with 15 bases between the two ends. The source is a young man in good health. The chain employs TRBV10-3 and TRBJ1-3; possible D gene TRBD1, 6 bases. Sequencing used naive CD4+ T cells sorted from blood. The subset was: CD45RA+ positively selected. The CDR3 sequence: CAISTNQGSSGNTIYF. As DNA, the CDR3 is TGTGCCATCAGCACCAACCAGGGGAGCTCTGGAAACACCATATATTTT.